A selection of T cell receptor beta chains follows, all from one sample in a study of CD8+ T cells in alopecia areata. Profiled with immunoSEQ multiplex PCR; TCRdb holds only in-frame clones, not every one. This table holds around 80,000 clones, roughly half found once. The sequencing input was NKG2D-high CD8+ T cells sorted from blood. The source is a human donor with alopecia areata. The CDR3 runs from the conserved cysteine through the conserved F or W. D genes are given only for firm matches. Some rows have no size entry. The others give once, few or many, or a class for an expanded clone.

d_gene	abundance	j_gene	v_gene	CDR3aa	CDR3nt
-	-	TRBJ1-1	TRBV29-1	CSVSTGEMGTEAFF	TGCAGCGTCTCTACCGGTGAAATGGGCACTGAAGCTTTCTTT
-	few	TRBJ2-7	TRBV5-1	CASSLVQVGGEQYF	TGCGCCAGCAGCTTGGTCCAGGTCGGGGGCGAGCAGTACTTC
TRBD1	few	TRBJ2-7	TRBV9	CASSVEGGADQDEQYF	TGTGCCAGCAGCGTAGAAGGGGGCGCGGACCAGGACGAGCAGTACTTC
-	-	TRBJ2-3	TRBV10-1	CASSRDISSDTQYF	TGCGCCAGCAGCCGGGACATATCCTCAGATACGCAGTATTTT
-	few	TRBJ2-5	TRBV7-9	CASRIQGQETQYF	TGTGCCAGCAGGATACAGGGTCAAGAGACCCAGTACTTC
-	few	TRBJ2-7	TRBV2	CASSVFGGYEQYF	TGTGCCAGCAGTGTATTTGGAGGATACGAGCAGTACTTC
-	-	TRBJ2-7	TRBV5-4	CASSLAGNEQYF	TGTGCCAGCAGCTTGGCCGGGAACGAGCAGTACTTC
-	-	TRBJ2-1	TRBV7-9	CASSLGAAVDYNEQFF	TGTGCCAGCAGCTTAGGAGCGGCGGTCGATTACAATGAGCAGTTCTTC
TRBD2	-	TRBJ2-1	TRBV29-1	CSVEHAGAYNEQFF	TGCAGCGTTGAGCACGCGGGGGCCTACAATGAGCAGTTCTTC
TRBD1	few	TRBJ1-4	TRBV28	CASTLGTAREKLFF	TGTGCCAGCACCTTAGGGACAGCTCGGGAAAAACTGTTTTTT
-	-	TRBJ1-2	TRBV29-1	CSVEVGGRAVYGYTF	TGCAGCGTTGAAGTTGGCGGCAGGGCGGTCTATGGCTACACCTTC
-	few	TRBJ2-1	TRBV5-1	CASSAYNEQFF	TGCGCCAGCAGCGCCTACAATGAGCAGTTCTTC
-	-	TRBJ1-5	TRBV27	CASRVSGSNQPQHF	TGTGCCAGCAGGGTATCGGGGAGCAATCAGCCCCAGCATTTT
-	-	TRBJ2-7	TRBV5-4	CASSLRGSYEQYF	TGTGCCAGCAGCTTGCGGGGGAGCTACGAGCAGTACTTC
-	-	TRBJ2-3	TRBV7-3	CASSLTGTDTQYF	TGTGCCAGCAGCTTGACTGGCACAGATACGCAGTATTTT
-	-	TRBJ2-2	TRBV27	CASSSGTGMELFF	TGTGCCAGCAGCTCAGGGACGGGAATGGAGCTGTTTTTT
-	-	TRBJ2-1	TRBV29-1	CSVEDLHRREQFF	TGCAGCGTTGAAGATCTTCATCGACGGGAGCAGTTCTTC
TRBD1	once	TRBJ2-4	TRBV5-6	CASSERTGGEDIQYF	TGTGCCAGCAGCGAGAGGACAGGGGGCGAAGACATTCAGTACTTC
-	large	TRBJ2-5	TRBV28	CASTPFSPGETQYF	TGTGCCAGCACCCCTTTCAGTCCCGGGGAGACCCAGTACTTC
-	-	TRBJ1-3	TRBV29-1	CSVDGSGNTIYF	TGCAGCGTCGACGGCTCTGGAAACACCATATATTTT
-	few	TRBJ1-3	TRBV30	CAFEPSTRNTIYF	TGTGCCTTCGAACCCAGCACCCGAAACACCATATATTTT
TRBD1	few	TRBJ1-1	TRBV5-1	CASRMDREVEAFF	TGCGCCAGCAGAATGGACAGGGAGGTTGAAGCTTTCTTT
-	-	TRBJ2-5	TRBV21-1	CASTPSTGPRETQYF	TGTGCCAGCACCCCGTCGACCGGACCGCGGGAGACCCAGTACTTC
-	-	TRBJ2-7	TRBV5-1	CASSAEFYEQYF	TGCGCCAGCAGCGCTGAATTCTACGAGCAGTACTTC
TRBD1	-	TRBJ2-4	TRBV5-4	CASSPDRGDSKNIQYF	TGTGCCAGCAGCCCGGACAGGGGCGATTCTAAAAACATTCAGTACTTC
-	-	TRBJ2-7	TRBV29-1	CSVEVAGQTYEQYF	TGCAGCGTTGAAGTCGCCGGACAGACCTACGAGCAGTACTTC
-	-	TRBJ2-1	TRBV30	CAWSVLGALYNEQFF	TGTGCCTGGAGTGTATTGGGGGCCCTCTACAATGAGCAGTTCTTC
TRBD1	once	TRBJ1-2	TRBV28	CASSVQGPGYGYTF	TGTGCCAGCAGTGTACAGGGGCCAGGCTATGGCTACACCTTC
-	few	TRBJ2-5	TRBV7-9	CASRPRDPSHGETQYF	TGTGCCAGCAGGCCGAGGGATCCGTCCCACGGGGAGACCCAGTACTTC
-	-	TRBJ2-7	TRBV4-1	CASSQVRGHEQYF	TGCGCCAGCAGCCAAGTCAGGGGCCACGAGCAGTACTTC
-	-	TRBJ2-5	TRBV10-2	CASSEILAETQYF	TGCGCCAGCAGTGAGATTCTCGCGGAGACCCAGTACTTC
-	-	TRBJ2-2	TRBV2	CASRRVSGELFF	TGTGCCAGCAGGAGGGTTAGCGGGGAGCTGTTTTTT
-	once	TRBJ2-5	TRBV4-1	CASSQDRETQYF	TGCGCCAGCAGCCAAGATAGGGAGACCCAGTACTTC
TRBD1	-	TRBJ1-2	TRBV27	CASSFGQAEYGYTF	TGTGCCAGCAGTTTCGGACAGGCTGAATATGGCTACACCTTC
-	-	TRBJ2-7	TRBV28	CASSPPGVGPRGYEQYF	TGTGCCAGCAGCCCCCCGGGGGTGGGTCCCCGAGGTTACGAGCAGTACTTC
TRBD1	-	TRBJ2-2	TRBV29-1	CSVERGTDGELFF	TGCAGCGTTGAAAGGGGGACAGACGGGGAGCTGTTTTTT
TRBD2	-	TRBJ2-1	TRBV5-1	CASCRAREGLDEQFF	TGCGCCAGCTGCCGGGCCCGGGAGGGCCTAGATGAGCAGTTCTTC
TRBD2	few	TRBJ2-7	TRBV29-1	CSVYGGSTYEQYF	TGCAGCGTTTATGGCGGGAGTACCTACGAGCAGTACTTC
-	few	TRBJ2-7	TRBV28	CATAEAYEQYF	TGTGCCACCGCGGAAGCTTACGAGCAGTACTTC
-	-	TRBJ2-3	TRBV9	CASSVGGTADTQYF	TGTGCCAGCAGCGTAGGCGGGACGGCAGATACGCAGTATTTT
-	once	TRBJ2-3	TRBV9	CASSLEGVTDTQYF	TGTGCCAGCAGCCTAGAGGGTGTCACAGATACGCAGTATTTT
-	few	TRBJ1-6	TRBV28	CAVIGSISDSPLHF	TGTGCCGTCATAGGCAGTATTAGCGATTCACCCCTCCACTTT
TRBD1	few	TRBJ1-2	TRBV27	CASSWERTGNYGYTF	TGTGCCAGCAGTTGGGAACGGACAGGGAACTATGGCTACACCTTC
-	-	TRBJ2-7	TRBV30	CAWSGTEQYF	TGTGCCTGGAGCGGAACCGAGCAGTACTTC
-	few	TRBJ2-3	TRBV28	CASSTYAPLIGIRSTDTQYF	TGTGCCAGCAGCACCTATGCACCCCTAATAGGGATCCGAAGCACAGATACGCAGTATTTT
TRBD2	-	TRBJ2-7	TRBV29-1	CSVGGLAGEVEQYF	TGCAGCGTGGGGGGACTAGCGGGAGAGGTCGAGCAGTACTTC
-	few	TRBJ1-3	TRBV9	CASSVTASGNTIYF	TGTGCCAGCAGCGTGACGGCCTCTGGAAACACCATATATTTT
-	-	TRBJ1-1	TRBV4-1	CASSQVTGNTEAFF	TGCGCCAGCAGCCAAGTCACGGGAAACACTGAAGCTTTCTTT
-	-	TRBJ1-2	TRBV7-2	CASSTARGLYAGYGYTF	TGTGCCAGCAGCACTGCCCGGGGGCTGTATGCTGGCTATGGCTACACCTTC
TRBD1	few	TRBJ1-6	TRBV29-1	CSVRTGAESPLHF	TGCAGCGTACGGACAGGGGCAGAATCACCCCTCCACTTT
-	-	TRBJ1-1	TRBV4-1	CASSQVTDMNTEAFF	TGCGCCAGCAGCCAAGTGACAGACATGAACACTGAAGCTTTCTTT
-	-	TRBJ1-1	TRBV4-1	CASSQAGGNTEAFF	TGCGCCAGCAGCCAGGCCGGGGGGAACACTGAAGCTTTCTTT
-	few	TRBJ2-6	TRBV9	CASSVGDSGANVLTF	TGTGCCAGCAGCGTAGGGGACTCTGGTGCCAACGTCCTGACTTTC
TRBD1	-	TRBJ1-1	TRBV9	CASSAGTVNTEAFF	TGTGCCAGCAGCGCGGGGACAGTGAACACTGAAGCTTTCTTT
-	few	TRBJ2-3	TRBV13	CASSLRTGYTDTQYF	TGTGCCAGCAGCCTCCGGACGGGGTACACAGATACGCAGTATTTT
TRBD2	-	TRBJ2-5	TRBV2	CASSEPSGGAGETQYF	TGTGCCAGCAGTGAGCCCAGCGGGGGGGCAGGAGAGACCCAGTACTTC
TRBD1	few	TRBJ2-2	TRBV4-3	CASSPTGGGELFF	TGCGCCAGCAGCCCTACAGGGGGCGGGGAGCTGTTTTTT